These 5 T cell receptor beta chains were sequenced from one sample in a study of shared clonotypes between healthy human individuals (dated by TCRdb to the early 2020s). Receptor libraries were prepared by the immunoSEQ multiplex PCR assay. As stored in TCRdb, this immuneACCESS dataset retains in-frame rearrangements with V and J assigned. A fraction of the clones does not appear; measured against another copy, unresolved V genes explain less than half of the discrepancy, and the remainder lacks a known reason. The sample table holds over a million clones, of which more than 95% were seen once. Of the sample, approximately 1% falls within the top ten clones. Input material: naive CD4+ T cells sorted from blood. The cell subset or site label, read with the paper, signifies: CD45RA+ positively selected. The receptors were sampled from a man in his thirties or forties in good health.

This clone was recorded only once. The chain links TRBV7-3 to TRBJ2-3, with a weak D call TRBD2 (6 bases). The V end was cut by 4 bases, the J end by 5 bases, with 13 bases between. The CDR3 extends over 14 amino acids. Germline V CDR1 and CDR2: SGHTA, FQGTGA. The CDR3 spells CASSWFGSGDTQYF. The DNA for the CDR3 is TGTGCCAGCAGCTGGTTCGGGAGTGGAGATACGCAGTATTTT.

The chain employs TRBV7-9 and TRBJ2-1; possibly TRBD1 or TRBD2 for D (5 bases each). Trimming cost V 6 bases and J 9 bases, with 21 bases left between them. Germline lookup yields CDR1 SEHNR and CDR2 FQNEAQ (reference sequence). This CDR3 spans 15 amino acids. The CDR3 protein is CASRASGREYLEQFF. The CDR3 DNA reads TGTGCCAGCAGGGCCTCGGGGCGCGAGTACCTTGAGCAGTTCTTC.

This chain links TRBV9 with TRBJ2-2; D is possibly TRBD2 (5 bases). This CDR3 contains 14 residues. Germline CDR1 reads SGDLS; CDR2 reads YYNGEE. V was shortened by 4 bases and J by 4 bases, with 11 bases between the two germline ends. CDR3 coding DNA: TGTGCCAGCAGCCCCAGAGGGATCACCGGGGAGCTGTTTTTT. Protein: CASSPRGITGELFF.

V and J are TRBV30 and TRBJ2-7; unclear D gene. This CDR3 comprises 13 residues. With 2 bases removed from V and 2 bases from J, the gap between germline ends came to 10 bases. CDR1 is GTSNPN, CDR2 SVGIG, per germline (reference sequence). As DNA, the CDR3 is TGTGCCTGGAGTTGGGCAAGGACCTACGAGCAGTACTTC. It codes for CAWSWARTYEQYF.

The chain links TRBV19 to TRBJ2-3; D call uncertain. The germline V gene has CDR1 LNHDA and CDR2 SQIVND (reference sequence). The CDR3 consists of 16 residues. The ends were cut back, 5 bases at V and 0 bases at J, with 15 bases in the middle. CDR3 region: CASSSAALASTDTQYF. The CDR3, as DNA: TGTGCCAGTAGTTCAGCAGCTTTGGCTAGCACAGATACGCAGTATTTT.